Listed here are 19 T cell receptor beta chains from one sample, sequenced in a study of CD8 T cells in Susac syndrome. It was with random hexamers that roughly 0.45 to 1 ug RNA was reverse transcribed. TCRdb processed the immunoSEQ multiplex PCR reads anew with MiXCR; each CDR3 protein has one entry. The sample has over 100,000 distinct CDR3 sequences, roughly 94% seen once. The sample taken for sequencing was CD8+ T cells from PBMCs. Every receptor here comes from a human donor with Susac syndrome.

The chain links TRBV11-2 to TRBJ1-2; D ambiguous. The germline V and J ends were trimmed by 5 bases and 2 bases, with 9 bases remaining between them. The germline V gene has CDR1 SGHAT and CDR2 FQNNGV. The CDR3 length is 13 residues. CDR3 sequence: CASSIGPNYGYTF. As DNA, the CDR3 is TGTGCCAGCAGCATAGGACCAAACTATGGCTACACCTTC.

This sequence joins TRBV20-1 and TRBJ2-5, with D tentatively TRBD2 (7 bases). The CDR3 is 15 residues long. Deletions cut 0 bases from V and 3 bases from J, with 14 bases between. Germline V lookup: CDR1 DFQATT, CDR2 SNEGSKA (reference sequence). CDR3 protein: CSARDLRGAEETQYF. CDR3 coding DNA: TGCAGTGCTAGAGATCTTCGGGGGGCCGAAGAGACCCAGTACTTC.

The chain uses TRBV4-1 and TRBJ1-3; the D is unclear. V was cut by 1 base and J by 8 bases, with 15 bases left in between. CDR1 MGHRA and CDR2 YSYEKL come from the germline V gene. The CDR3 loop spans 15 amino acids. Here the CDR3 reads CASSQVGPGPDTIYF. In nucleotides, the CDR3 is TGCGCCAGCAGCCAAGTGGGCCCCGGCCCGGACACCATATATTTT.

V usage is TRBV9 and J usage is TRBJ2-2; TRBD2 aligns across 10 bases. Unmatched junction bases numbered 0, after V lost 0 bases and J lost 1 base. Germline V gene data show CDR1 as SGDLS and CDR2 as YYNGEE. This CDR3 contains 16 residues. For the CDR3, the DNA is TGTGCCAGCAGCGTAGCTAGCGGGGGGAACACCGGGGAGCTGTTTTTT. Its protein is CASSVASGGNTGELFF.

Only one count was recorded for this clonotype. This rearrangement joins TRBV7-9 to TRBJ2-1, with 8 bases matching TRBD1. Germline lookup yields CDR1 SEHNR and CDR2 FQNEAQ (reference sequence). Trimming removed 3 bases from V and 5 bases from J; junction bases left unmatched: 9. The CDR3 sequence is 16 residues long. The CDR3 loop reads CASSLDRDFDDNEQFF. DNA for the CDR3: TGTGCCAGCAGCTTGGACAGGGATTTCGACGACAATGAGCAGTTCTTC.

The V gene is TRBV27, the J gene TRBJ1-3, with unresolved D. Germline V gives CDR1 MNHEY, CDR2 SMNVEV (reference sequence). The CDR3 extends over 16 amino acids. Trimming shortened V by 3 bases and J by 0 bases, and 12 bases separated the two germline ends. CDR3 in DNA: TGTGCCAGCAGTTTTACCGGGCCCTTCTCTGGAAACACCATATATTTT. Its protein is CASSFTGPFSGNTIYF.

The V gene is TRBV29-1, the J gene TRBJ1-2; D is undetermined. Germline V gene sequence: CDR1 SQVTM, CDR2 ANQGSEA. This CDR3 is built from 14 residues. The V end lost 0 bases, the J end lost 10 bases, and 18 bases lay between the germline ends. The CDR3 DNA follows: TGCAGCGTTGAAGATCCGCGGAGGCCTGTGGACTACACCTTC. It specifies CSVEDPRRPVDYTF.

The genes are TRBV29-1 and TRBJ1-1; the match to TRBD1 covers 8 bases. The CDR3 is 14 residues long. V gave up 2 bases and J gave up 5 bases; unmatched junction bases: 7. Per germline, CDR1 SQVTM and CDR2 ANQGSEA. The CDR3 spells CSVETGGWGTEAFF. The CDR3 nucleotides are TGCAGCGTTGAAACAGGGGGTTGGGGGACTGAAGCTTTCTTT.

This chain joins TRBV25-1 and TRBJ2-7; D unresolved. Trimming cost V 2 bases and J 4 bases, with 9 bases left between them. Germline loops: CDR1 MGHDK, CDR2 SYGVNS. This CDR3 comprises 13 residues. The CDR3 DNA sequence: TGTGCCAGCAGTGAAGTCAGTCCTTACGAGCAGTACTTC. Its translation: CASSEVSPYEQYF.

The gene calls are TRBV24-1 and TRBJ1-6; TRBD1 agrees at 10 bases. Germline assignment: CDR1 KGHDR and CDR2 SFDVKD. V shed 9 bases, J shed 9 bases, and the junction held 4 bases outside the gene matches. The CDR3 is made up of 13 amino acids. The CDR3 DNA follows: TGTGCCACCGGGACAGGGGAAAGTTCACCCCTCCACTTT. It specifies CATGTGESSPLHF.

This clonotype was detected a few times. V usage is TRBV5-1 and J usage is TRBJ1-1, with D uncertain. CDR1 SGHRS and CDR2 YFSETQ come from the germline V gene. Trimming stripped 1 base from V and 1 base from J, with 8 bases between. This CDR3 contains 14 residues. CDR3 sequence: CASSLFGENTEAFF. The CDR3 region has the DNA TGCGCCAGCAGCTTGTTCGGGGAGAACACTGAAGCTTTCTTT.

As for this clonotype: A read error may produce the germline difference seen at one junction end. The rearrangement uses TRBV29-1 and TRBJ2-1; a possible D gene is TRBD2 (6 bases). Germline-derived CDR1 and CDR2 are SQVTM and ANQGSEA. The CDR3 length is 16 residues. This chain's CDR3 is CSAELRDSEWYNEQFF. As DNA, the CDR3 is TGCAGCGCTGAACTTCGGGACTCTGAGTGGTACAATGAGCAGTTCTTC.

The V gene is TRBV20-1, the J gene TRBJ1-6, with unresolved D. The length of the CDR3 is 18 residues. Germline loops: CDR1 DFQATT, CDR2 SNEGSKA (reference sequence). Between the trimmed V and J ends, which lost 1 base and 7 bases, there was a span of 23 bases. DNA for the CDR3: TGCAGTGCTAGAGGAGTTAAGGGCGCAACCACAGAAAATTCACCCCTCCACTTT. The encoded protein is CSARGVKGATTENSPLHF.

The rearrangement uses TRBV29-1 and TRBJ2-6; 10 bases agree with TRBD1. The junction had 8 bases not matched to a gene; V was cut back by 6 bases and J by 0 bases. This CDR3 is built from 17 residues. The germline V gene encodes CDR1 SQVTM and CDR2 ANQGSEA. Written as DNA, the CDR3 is TGCAGCGTAATACCGGGACAGGGGCGCTCTGGGGCCAACGTCCTGACTTTC. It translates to CSVIPGQGRSGANVLTF.

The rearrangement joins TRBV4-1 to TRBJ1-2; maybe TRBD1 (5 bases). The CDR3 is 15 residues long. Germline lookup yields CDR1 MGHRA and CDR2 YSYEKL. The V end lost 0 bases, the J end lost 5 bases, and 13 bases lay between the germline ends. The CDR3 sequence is CASSQDRENPYGYTF. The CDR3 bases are TGCGCCAGCAGCCAAGACAGGGAAAATCCGTATGGCTACACCTTC.

The CDR3 here is CASSASAPASTDTQYF. CDR3 nucleotides: TGTGCCAGCAGCGCTAGTGCGCCAGCGAGCACAGATACGCAGTATTTT. V and J are TRBV7-8 and TRBJ2-3; D is unclear. Trimming removed 5 bases from V and 0 bases from J, with 15 bases in between. Per the germline V gene, CDR1 is SGHVS and CDR2 is FQNEAQ. The CDR3 has 16 amino acids.

Here the CDR3 reads CASSPGVASTDTQYF. The CDR3 nucleotides read TGTGCCAGCAGTCCGGGGGTGGCTAGCACAGATACGCAGTATTTT. V gene TRBV12-3 or TRBV12-4 combines with J gene TRBJ2-3, with TRBD2 as a possible D gene (6 bases). Trimming shortened V by 5 bases and J by 0 bases, and 12 bases separated the two germline ends. The CDR3 consists of 15 residues.

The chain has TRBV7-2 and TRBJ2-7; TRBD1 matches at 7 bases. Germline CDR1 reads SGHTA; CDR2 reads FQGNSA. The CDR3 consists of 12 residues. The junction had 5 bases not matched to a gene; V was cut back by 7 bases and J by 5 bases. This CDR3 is CASIMDRNEQYF. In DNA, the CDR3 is TGTGCCAGCATCATGGACAGGAACGAGCAGTACTTC.

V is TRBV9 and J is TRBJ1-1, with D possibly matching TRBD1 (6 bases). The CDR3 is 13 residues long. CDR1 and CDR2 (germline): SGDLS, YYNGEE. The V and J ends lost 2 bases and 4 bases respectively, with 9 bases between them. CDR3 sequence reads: CASSVQGITEAFF. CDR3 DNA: TGTGCCAGCAGCGTCCAGGGGATCACTGAAGCTTTCTTT.